The rows below give T cell receptor beta chains drawn from one sample of a study of cytomegalovirus exposure and HLA in healthy donors. Data came from immunoSEQ multiplex PCR; TCRdb stores just in-frame clones and leaves some out. The sample comprises tens of thousands of clones, around 81% of which are singletons, and 0.55% to 0.65% rests with the top ten. Sequencing was performed on PBMCs. All receptors come from a man aged 25 to 40 in good health and CMV-seronegative. Both conserved end residues are part of each CDR3. A D gene is named only where the DNA matches it firmly. Size tells how often a clone was seen (once, few, many) or the class of an expanded clone, and some rows leave it out.

clone_size	v_call	d_call	cdr3_length	j_call	cdr3_aa	cdr3_nt
once	TRBV9	NA	16	TRBJ1-5	CASSPGALGTMQPQHF	TGTGCCAGCAGCCCGGGGGCCCTAGGGACTATGCAGCCCCAGCATTTT
NA	TRBV9	TRBD2	14	TRBJ2-1	CASSVATRGNEQFF	TGTGCCAGCAGCGTAGCTACGCGGGGGAATGAGCAGTTCTTC
once	TRBV15	TRBD1	15	TRBJ1-2	CATSMGGQARNEDTF	TGTGCCACCAGCATGGGCGGACAGGCCAGGAATGAAGACACCTTC
NA	TRBV7-3	TRBD2	16	TRBJ2-1	CASSLTRGLADNEQFF	TGTGCCAGCAGCTTAACCCGGGGACTAGCGGACAATGAGCAGTTCTTC
NA	TRBV7-8	TRBD1	14	TRBJ1-2	CASSPLRDRRPQTF	TGTGCCAGCAGCCCGCTCCGGGACAGGAGGCCCCAAACCTTC
NA	TRBV6-6	TRBD1	14	TRBJ1-2	CASSANDRGYGYTF	TGTGCCAGCAGTGCGAACGACAGGGGATATGGCTACACCTTC
NA	TRBV11-3	NA	14	TRBJ1-1	CASSAIIRNTEAFF	TGTGCCAGCAGCGCAATAATCAGGAACACTGAAGCTTTCTTT
NA	TRBV4-1	NA	15	TRBJ2-3	CASSQSRDFTDTQYF	TGCGCCAGCAGCCAATCGCGGGATTTCACAGATACGCAGTATTTT
NA	TRBV5-1	TRBD1	14	TRBJ1-2	CASSRNDRVGGYTF	TGCGCCAGCAGCAGAAACGACAGGGTGGGTGGCTACACCTTC
NA	TRBV11-1	TRBD1	15	TRBJ2-1	CASSPRDRVGDEQFF	TGTGCCAGCAGCCCCCGGGACAGGGTCGGCGATGAGCAGTTCTTC
once	TRBV7-2	NA	14	TRBJ2-3	CASSLAGGLDTQYF	TGTGCCAGCAGCTTAGCGGGGGGGCTAGATACGCAGTATTTT
once	TRBV7-9	NA	15	TRBJ2-7	CASSPDPGSSYEQYF	TGTGCCAGCAGCCCCGATCCGGGATCCTCCTACGAGCAGTACTTC
few	TRBV19	NA	14	TRBJ1-1	CASSTLGGNTEAFF	TGTGCCAGTAGTACACTAGGCGGGAACACTGAAGCTTTCTTT
NA	TRBV27	NA	13	TRBJ2-5	CASSQREGETQYF	TGTGCCAGCAGTCAGCGTGAGGGAGAGACCCAGTACTTC
once	TRBV19	TRBD1	14	TRBJ1-1	CASSIYQGGAEAFF	TGTGCCAGTAGTATATATCAGGGGGGCGCTGAAGCTTTCTTT
NA	TRBV11-2	NA	13	TRBJ2-3	CASTHGGADTQYF	TGTGCCAGCACCCACGGGGGAGCAGATACGCAGTATTTT
NA	TRBV19	NA	13	TRBJ2-1	CASSQQGRNEQFF	TGTGCCAGTAGTCAGCAGGGAAGGAATGAGCAGTTCTTC
NA	TRBV19	NA	14	TRBJ2-1	CASDYGKSYNEQFF	TGTGCCAGTGACTACGGGAAATCCTACAATGAGCAGTTCTTC